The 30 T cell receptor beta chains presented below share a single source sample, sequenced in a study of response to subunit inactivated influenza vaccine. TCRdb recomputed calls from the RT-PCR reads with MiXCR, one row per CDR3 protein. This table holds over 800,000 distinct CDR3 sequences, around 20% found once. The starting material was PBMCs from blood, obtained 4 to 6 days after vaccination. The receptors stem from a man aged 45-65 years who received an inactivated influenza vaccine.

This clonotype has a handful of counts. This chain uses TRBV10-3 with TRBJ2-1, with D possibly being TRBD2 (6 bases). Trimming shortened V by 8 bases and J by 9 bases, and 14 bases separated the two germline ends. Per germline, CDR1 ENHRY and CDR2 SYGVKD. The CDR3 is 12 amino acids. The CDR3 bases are TGTGCCATCCGACTAGACAGCGGTGAGCAGTTCTTC. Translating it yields CAIRLDSGEQFF.

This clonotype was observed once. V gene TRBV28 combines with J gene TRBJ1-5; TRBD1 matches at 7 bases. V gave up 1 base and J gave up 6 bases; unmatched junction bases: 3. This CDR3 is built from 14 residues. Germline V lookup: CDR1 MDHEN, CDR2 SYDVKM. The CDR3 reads CASSLYRGGQPQHF. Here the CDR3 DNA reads TGTGCCAGCAGTTTATACAGGGGCGGTCAGCCCCAGCATTTT.

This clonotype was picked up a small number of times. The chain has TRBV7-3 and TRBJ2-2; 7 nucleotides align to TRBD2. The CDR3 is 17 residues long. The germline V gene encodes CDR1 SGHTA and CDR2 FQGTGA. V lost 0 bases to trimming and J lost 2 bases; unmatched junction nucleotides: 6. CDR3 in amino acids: CASSLTGSGINTGELFF. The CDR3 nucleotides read TGTGCCAGCAGCTTAACGGGGAGCGGGATAAACACCGGGGAGCTGTTTTTT.

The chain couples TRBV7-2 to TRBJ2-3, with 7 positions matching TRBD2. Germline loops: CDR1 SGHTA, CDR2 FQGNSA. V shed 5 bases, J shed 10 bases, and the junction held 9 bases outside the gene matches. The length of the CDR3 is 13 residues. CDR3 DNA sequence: TGTGCCAGCAGCGCAACGGGAGGTAGGGCGCAGTATTTT. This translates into CASSATGGRAQYF. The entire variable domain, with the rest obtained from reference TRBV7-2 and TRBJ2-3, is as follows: GAGVSQSPSNKVTEKGKDVELRCDPISGHTALYWYRQSLGQGLEFLIYFQGNSAPDKSGLPSDRFSAERTGGSVSTLTIQRTQQEDSAVYLCASSATGGRAQYFGPGTRLTVL.

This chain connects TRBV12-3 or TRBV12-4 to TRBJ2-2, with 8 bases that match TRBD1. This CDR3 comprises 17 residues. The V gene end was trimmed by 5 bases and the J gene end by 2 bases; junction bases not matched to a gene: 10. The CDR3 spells CASSQPRTGSNTGELFF. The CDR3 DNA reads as TGTGCCAGCAGTCAGCCCAGGACAGGGTCTAACACCGGGGAGCTGTTTTTT.

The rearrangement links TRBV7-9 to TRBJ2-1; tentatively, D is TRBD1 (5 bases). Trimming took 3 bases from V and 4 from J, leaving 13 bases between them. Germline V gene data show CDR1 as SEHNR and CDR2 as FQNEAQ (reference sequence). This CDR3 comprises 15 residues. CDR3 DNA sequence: TGTGCCAGCAGCTTTGGACACCCCAGTTACAATGAGCAGTTCTTC. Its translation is CASSFGHPSYNEQFF.

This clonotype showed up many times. This CDR3 is CASSAAGTGMANYGYTF. CDR3 coding DNA: TGTGCCAGCAGTGCCGCGGGGACAGGGATGGCCAACTATGGCTACACCTTC. The V and J genes are TRBV12-3 or TRBV12-4 and TRBJ1-2; TRBD1 agrees at 9 bases. This CDR3 is built from 17 residues. V trimming: 5 bases; J trimming: 2 bases; junction bases outside the gene matches: 12.

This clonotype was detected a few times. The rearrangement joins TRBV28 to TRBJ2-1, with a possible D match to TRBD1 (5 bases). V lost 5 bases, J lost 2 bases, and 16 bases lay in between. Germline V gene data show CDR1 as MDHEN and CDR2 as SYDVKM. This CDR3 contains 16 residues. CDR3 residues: CASSLRTEGAYNEQFF. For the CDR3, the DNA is TGTGCCAGCAGTCTTAGGACCGAAGGGGCCTACAATGAGCAGTTCTTC.

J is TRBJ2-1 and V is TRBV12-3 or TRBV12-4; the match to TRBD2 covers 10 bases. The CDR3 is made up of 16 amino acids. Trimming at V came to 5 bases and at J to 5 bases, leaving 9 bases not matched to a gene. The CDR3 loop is CASSGPLAGEDNEQFF. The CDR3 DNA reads TGTGCCAGCAGTGGCCCCCTAGCGGGAGAAGACAATGAGCAGTTCTTC.

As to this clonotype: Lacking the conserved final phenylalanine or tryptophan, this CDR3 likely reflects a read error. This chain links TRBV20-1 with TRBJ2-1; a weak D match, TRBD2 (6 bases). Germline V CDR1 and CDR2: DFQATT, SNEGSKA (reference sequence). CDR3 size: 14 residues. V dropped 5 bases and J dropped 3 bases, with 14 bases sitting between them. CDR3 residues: CSAGTLAHYNEQFL. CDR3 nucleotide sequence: TGCAGTGCTGGAACTCTAGCGCACTACAATGAGCAGTTCCTC.

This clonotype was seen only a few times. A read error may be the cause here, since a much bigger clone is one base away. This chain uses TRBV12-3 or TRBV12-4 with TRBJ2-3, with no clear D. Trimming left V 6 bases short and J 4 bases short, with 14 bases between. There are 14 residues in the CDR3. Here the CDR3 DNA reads TGTGCCAGCAGCCTAACGGCTTCGGCAGATACGCAGTATTTT. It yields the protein CASSLTASADTQYF.

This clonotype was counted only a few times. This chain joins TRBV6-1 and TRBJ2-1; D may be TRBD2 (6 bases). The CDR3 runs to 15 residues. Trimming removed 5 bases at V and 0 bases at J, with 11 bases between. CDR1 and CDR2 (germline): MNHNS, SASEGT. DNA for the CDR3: TGTGCCAGCAGTACCGGGAGTGGCTCCTACAATGAGCAGTTCTTC. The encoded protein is CASSTGSGSYNEQFF.

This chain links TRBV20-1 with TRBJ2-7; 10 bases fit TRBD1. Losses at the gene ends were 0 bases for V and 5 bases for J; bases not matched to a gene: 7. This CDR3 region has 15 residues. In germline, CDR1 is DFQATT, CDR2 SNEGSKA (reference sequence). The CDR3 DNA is TGCAGTGCTAGAGATCTGAGACAGGGGGCTGACGAGCAGTACTTC. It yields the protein CSARDLRQGADEQYF.

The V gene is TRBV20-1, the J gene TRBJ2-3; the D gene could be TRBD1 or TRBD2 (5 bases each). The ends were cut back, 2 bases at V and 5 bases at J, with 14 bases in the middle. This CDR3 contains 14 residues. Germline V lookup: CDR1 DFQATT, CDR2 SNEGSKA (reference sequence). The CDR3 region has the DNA TGCAGTGCTAGACGAGGGGCTCGTGAAGATACGCAGTATTTT. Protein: CSARRGAREDTQYF.

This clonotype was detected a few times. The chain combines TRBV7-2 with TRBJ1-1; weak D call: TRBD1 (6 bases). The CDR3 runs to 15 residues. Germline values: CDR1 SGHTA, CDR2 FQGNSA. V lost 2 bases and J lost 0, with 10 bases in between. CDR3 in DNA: TGTGCCAGCAGCTTAAGTGGACAGCTGAACACTGAAGCTTTCTTT. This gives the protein CASSLSGQLNTEAFF.

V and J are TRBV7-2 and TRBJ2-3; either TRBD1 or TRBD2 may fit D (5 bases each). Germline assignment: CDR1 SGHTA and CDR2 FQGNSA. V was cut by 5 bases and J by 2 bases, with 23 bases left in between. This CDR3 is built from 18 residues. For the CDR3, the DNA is TGTGCCAGCAGCGTTAACGCAGGGACCCCTCTGATCACAGATACGCAGTATTTT. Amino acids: CASSVNAGTPLITDTQYF.

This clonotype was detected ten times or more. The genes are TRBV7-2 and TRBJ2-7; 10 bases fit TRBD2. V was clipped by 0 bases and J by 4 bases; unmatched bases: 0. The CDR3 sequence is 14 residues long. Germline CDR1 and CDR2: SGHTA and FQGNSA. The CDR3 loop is CASSLASGGYEQYF. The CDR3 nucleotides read TGTGCCAGCAGCTTAGCTAGCGGGGGGTACGAGCAGTACTTC. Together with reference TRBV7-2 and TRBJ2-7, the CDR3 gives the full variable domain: GAGVSQSPSNKVTEKGKDVELRCDPISGHTALYWYRQSLGQGLEFLIYFQGNSAPDKSGLPSDRFSAERTGGSVSTLTIQRTQQEDSAVYLCASSLASGGYEQYFGPGTRLTVT.

The chain's CDR3 is CASSTGSSLSYEQYF. DNA of the CDR3: TGCGCCAGCAGTACAGGATCAAGCCTATCCTACGAGCAGTACTTC. The rearrangement links TRBV10-1 to TRBJ2-7; D is perhaps TRBD1 (5 bases). CDR1 and CDR2 (germline): WNHNN, SYGVQD (reference sequence). The CDR3 has 15 amino acids. Trimming removed 5 bases at V and 1 base at J, with 15 bases between.

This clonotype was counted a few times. The CDR3 DNA sequence: TGCAGCGCCCGGTGGGGGGTCCGCACAGATACGCAGTATTTT. Protein product: CSARWGVRTDTQYF. The V gene is TRBV29-1, the J gene TRBJ2-3, with D tentatively TRBD2 (6 bases). With 7 bases removed from V and 1 base from J, the gap between germline ends came to 15 bases. Germline assignment: CDR1 SQVTM and CDR2 ANQGSEA. There are 14 residues in the CDR3.

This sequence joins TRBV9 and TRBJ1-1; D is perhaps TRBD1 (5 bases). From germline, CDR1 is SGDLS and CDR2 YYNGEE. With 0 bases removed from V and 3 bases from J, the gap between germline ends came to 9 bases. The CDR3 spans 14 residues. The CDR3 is CASSVVGGYTEAFF. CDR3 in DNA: TGTGCCAGCAGCGTAGTGGGGGGGTACACTGAAGCTTTCTTT.

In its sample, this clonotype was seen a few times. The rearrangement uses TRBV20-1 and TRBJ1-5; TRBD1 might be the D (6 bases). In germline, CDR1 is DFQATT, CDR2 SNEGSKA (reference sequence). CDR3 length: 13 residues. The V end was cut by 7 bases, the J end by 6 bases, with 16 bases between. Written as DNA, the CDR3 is TGCAGTGGGGGGGGGCCTCGTGGTCAGCCCCAGCATTTT. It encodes CSGGGPRGQPQHF.

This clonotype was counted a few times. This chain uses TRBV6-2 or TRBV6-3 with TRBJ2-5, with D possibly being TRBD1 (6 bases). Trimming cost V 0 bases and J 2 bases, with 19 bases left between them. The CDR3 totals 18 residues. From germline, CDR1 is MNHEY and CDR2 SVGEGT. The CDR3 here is CASSYSIGAGELQETQYF. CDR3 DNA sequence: TGTGCCAGCAGTTACTCGATCGGGGCAGGGGAATTGCAAGAGACCCAGTACTTC.

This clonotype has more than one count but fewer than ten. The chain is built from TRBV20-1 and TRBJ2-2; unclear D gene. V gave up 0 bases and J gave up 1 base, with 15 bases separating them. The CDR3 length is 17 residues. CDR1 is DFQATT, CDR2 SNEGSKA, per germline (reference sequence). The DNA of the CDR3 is TGCAGTGCTAGAGATCTTAGGAGACTTAGGAACACCGGGGAGCTGTTTTTT. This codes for CSARDLRRLRNTGELFF.

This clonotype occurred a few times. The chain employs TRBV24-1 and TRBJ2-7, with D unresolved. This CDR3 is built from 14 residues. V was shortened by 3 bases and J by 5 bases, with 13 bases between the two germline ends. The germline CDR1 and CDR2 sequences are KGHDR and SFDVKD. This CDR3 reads CATSDLWRRDEQYF. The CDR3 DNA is TGTGCCACCAGTGATCTTTGGCGAAGGGACGAGCAGTACTTC.

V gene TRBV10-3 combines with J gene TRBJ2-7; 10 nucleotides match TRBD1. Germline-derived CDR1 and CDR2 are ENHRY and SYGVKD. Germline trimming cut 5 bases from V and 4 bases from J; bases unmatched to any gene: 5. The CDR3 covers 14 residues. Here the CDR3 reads CAISRQGARYEQYF. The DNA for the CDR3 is TGTGCCATCAGTAGACAGGGGGCTCGGTACGAGCAGTACTTC.

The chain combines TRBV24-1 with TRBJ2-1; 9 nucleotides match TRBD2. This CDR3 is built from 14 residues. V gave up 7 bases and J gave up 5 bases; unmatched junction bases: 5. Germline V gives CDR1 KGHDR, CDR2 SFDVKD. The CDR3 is CATSRAGGHNEQFF. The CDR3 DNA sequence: TGTGCCACCAGCCGAGCGGGGGGCCACAATGAGCAGTTCTTC.

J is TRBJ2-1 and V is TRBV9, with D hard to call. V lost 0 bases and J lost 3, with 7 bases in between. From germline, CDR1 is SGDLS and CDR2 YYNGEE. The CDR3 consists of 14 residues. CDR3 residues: CASSVVGGYNEQFF. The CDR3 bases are TGTGCCAGCAGCGTAGTAGGCGGCTACAATGAGCAGTTCTTC.

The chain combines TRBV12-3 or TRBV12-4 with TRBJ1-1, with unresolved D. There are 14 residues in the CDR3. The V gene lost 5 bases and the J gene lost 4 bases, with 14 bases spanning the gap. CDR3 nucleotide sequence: TGTGCCAGCAGTGGGGATGTGGGAGGCACTGAAGCTTTCTTT. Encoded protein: CASSGDVGGTEAFF.

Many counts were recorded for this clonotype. Here the CDR3 reads CASSYLTGASSYNEQFF. The DNA of the CDR3 is TGTGCCAGCAGTTACTTAACGGGGGCCAGCTCCTACAATGAGCAGTTCTTC. V usage is TRBV6-2 or TRBV6-3 and J usage is TRBJ2-1; D is possibly TRBD1 or TRBD2 (6 bases each). CDR1 is MNHEY and CDR2 is SVGEGT in the germline V gene. The CDR3 covers 17 residues. V lost 1 base, J lost 0 bases, and 13 bases lay in between.

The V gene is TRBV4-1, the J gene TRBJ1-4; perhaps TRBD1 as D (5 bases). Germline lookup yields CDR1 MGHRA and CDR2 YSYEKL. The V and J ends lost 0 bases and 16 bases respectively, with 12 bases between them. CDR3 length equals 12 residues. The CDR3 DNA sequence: TGCGCCAGCAGCCAAGAAACGGGGGAGAGGTTTTTT. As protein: CASSQETGERFF.